The sequence of this TCR beta chain was determined in a study of CD8+ T cells in alopecia areata. Study background: Among treated patients, oral tofacitinib was administered at 5 to 10 mg twice daily.

From alopecia areata patients, lesional scalp punch biopsies and peripheral blood were collected. Both CD4+ and CD8+ T cells were separated by sorting PBMCs. TCR sequencing used cDNA made by reverse transcription of extracted RNA. The data were produced by immunoSEQ multiplex PCR, yet TCRdb's version contains in-frame clones alone and is incomplete. The sample has roughly 150,000 clones, roughly three fifths seen once. This clone was seen only a few times. The antigen is unknown. Broader study findings: Especially in alopecia totalis/universalis, lesional scalp showed greater clonality than normal scalp did.

The CDR3 runs 12 residues. With 6 bases removed from V and 6 bases from J, the gap between germline ends came to 11 bases. CDR1 is SQVTM, CDR2 ANQGSEA, per germline. This chain connects TRBV29-1 to TRBJ2-2; D is undetermined. The sequence was obtained from a human donor with alopecia areata. This specimen was CD4+ T cells sorted from blood, taken at week 0. Here the CDR3 DNA reads TGCAGCGTGGCGATTGGTCCCGGGGAGCTGTTTTTT. The encoded protein is CSVAIGPGELFF.